This is a list of T cell receptor beta chains from one sample in a study of beta chain features in type 1 diabetes. This table comes from immunoSEQ multiplex PCR, and its TCRdb copy is limited to in-frame clones, with some not included. The repertoire holds around 280,000 clones, with 15% as singletons. The sample was naive CD4+ T cells from blood. These receptor sequences come from a man younger than 35 with type 1 diabetes. Each CDR3 is given with its conserved first and last residue. Fields, in order: J gene, V gene, D gene, clone size, CDR3 protein, CDR3 DNA. A D gene is named only where the DNA matches it firmly. Some rows have no size entry. The others give once, few or many, or a class for an expanded clone.

J: TRBJ2-6
V: TRBV30
D: -
size: few
CDR3: CAWGRGSGANVLTF
DNA: TGTGCCTGGGGAAGGGGGTCTGGGGCCAACGTCCTGACTTTC

J: TRBJ2-7
V: TRBV9
D: TRBD2
size: few
CDR3: CASSVGLAGGYYEQYF
DNA: TGTGCCAGCAGCGTAGGACTAGCGGGGGGCTACTACGAGCAGTACTTC

J: TRBJ1-2
V: TRBV15
D: TRBD1
size: -
CDR3: CATSRDTGDYGYTF
DNA: TGTGCCACCAGCAGAGATACAGGGGACTATGGCTACACCTTC

J: TRBJ2-2
V: TRBV6-1
D: -
size: -
CDR3: CASSPTDPGELFF
DNA: TGTGCCAGCAGCCCGACAGACCCCGGGGAGCTGTTTTTT

J: TRBJ2-5
V: TRBV6-6
D: -
size: few
CDR3: CATGEGRETQYF
DNA: TGTGCCACCGGGGAAGGGCGAGAGACCCAGTACTTC

J: TRBJ1-5
V: TRBV30
D: -
size: -
CDR3: CAWNKGRRNQPQHF
DNA: TGTGCCTGGAACAAGGGGCGCCGCAATCAGCCCCAGCATTTT

J: TRBJ2-5
V: TRBV5-1
D: TRBD2
size: -
CDR3: CASSLGRGGQETQYF
DNA: TGCGCCAGCAGCTTGGGTCGGGGGGGTCAAGAGACCCAGTACTTC

J: TRBJ2-1
V: TRBV6-6
D: TRBD1
size: few
CDR3: CASSPQPGQAYNEQFF
DNA: TGTGCCAGCAGCCCTCAACCGGGACAGGCGTACAATGAGCAGTTCTTC

J: TRBJ2-7
V: TRBV11-2
D: -
size: -
CDR3: CASSTPRDKSYEQYF
DNA: TGTGCCAGCAGCACACCCCGGGACAAGAGCTACGAGCAGTACTTC

J: TRBJ1-5
V: TRBV28
D: -
size: -
CDR3: CASSFVGEGNQPQHF
DNA: TGTGCCAGCAGTTTCGTGGGGGAGGGCAATCAGCCCCAGCATTTT

J: TRBJ1-6
V: TRBV7-2
D: TRBD1
size: few
CDR3: CASSAGTGSSPLHF
DNA: TGTGCCAGCAGCGCCGGGACAGGGAGTTCACCCCTCCACTTT

J: TRBJ2-1
V: TRBV11-2
D: TRBD2
size: few
CDR3: CASSRGTSGNEQFF
DNA: TGTGCCAGCAGTCGAGGGACTAGCGGGAATGAGCAGTTCTTC

J: TRBJ2-7
V: TRBV6-1
D: TRBD2
size: once
CDR3: CASSERGYKGLAGAPYEQYF
DNA: TGTGCCAGCAGTGAACGAGGGTACAAGGGACTAGCGGGAGCCCCCTACGAGCAGTACTTC

J: TRBJ2-1
V: TRBV9
D: TRBD2
size: few
CDR3: CASSPGVGLAPYNEQFF
DNA: TGTGCCAGCAGCCCGGGGGTAGGACTAGCGCCCTACAATGAGCAGTTCTTC

J: TRBJ1-5
V: TRBV5-1
D: -
size: -
CDR3: CASSLGTEQPQHF
DNA: TGCGCCAGCAGCTTGGGTACGGAGCAGCCCCAGCATTTT

J: TRBJ2-3
V: TRBV7-9
D: TRBD1
size: few
CDR3: CASSPVQGQRTDTQYF
DNA: TGTGCCAGCAGTCCAGTTCAGGGACAGCGCACAGATACGCAGTATTTT

J: TRBJ2-7
V: TRBV30
D: TRBD2
size: few
CDR3: CAWSGGSSYEQYF
DNA: TGTGCCTGGTCCGGGGGGAGCTCCTACGAGCAGTACTTC

J: TRBJ2-4
V: TRBV28
D: -
size: many
CDR3: CASSSAKNIQYF
DNA: TGTGCCAGCAGCTCCGCCAAAAACATTCAGTACTTC

J: TRBJ2-7
V: TRBV4-3
D: TRBD1
size: many
CDR3: CASSQDRGQGYEQYF
DNA: TGCGCCAGCAGCCAGGACCGGGGACAGGGGTACGAGCAGTACTTC

J: TRBJ2-2
V: TRBV5-4
D: TRBD2
size: few
CDR3: CASSSRGGFGGELFF
DNA: TGTGCCAGCAGCTCCCGGGGGGGGTTCGGCGGGGAGCTGTTTTTT

J: TRBJ2-3
V: TRBV7-8
D: TRBD2
size: -
CDR3: CASSLVAGARTDTQYF
DNA: TGTGCCAGCAGCTTAGTAGCGGGGGCGCGCACAGATACGCAGTATTTT

J: TRBJ2-3
V: TRBV10-1
D: TRBD2
size: -
CDR3: CASSESVGGTDTQYF
DNA: TGCGCCAGCAGTGAGTCAGTGGGGGGGACAGATACGCAGTATTTT

J: TRBJ2-7
V: TRBV29-1
D: TRBD2
size: few
CDR3: CSGLAGAGGYEQYF
DNA: TGCAGCGGTTTAGCGGGAGCGGGGGGGTACGAGCAGTACTTC

J: TRBJ2-1
V: TRBV29-1
D: TRBD1
size: -
CDR3: CSGGQGFYNEQFF
DNA: TGCAGCGGGGGACAGGGGTTTTACAATGAGCAGTTCTTC

J: TRBJ2-7
V: TRBV21-1
D: -
size: -
CDR3: CASLSPQRTPYEQYF
DNA: TGTGCCAGCCTCTCTCCCCAGCGGACCCCCTACGAGCAGTACTTC

J: TRBJ2-5
V: TRBV28
D: TRBD1
size: few
CDR3: CASSTNRGRSETQYF
DNA: TGTGCCAGCAGCACGAACAGGGGGCGCTCAGAGACCCAGTACTTC

J: TRBJ2-1
V: TRBV7-9
D: -
size: many
CDR3: CASTLISEVNEQFF
DNA: TGTGCCAGCACCCTTATATCGGAGGTCAATGAGCAGTTCTTC

J: TRBJ2-5
V: TRBV7-2
D: -
size: -
CDR3: CASSLRTRQETQYF
DNA: TGTGCCAGCAGCTTAAGAACTAGACAAGAGACCCAGTACTTC

J: TRBJ2-3
V: TRBV7-9
D: TRBD1
size: few
CDR3: CASSSHRDRGTDTQYF
DNA: TGTGCCAGCAGCTCTCACCGGGACAGGGGAACAGATACGCAGTATTTT

J: TRBJ2-3
V: TRBV18
D: -
size: few
CDR3: CASSPTAGPHTDTQYF
DNA: TGTGCCAGCTCACCAACGGCGGGGCCCCACACAGATACGCAGTATTTT

J: TRBJ1-1
V: TRBV29-1
D: TRBD1
size: few
CDR3: CSVQRTGRNTEAFF
DNA: TGCAGCGTCCAAAGGACAGGGAGGAACACTGAAGCTTTCTTT

J: TRBJ2-3
V: TRBV2
D: -
size: -
CDR3: CARTSSGTSTDTQYF
DNA: TGTGCCAGAACGTCAAGCGGTACTAGCACAGATACGCAGTATTTT

J: TRBJ1-4
V: TRBV2
D: -
size: -
CDR3: CASSEGGSRLFF
DNA: TGTGCCAGCAGTGAAGGTGGGAGTAGGCTGTTTTTT

J: TRBJ1-5
V: TRBV19
D: TRBD1
size: -
CDR3: CASRSGGSNQPQHF
DNA: TGTGCCAGTAGGTCAGGGGGGAGCAATCAGCCCCAGCATTTT

J: TRBJ2-5
V: TRBV6-5
D: TRBD2
size: few
CDR3: CASSYGGTSPETQYF
DNA: TGTGCCAGCAGTTATGGAGGGACTAGCCCCGAGACCCAGTACTTC

J: TRBJ2-7
V: TRBV10-2
D: TRBD1
size: -
CDR3: CATGQTPYEQYF
DNA: TGCGCCACGGGACAGACTCCTTACGAGCAGTACTTC

J: TRBJ2-5
V: TRBV30
D: TRBD1
size: -
CDR3: CAWTYGQGVGEQYF
DNA: TGTGCCTGGACCTACGGACAGGGAGTCGGAGAGCAGTACTTC